This T cell receptor beta chain was captured in a study of cytomegalovirus exposure and HLA in healthy donors. Study results and limitations: By a later analysis, the bulk of CMV-associated TCR beta chains appeared HLA-restricted. Across donors, most TCRs were seen rarely, yet some public ones were widespread.

Donors were ostensibly healthy at sampling, although undocumented immune exposures were probable. The PCR employed 60 Vbeta primers together with 13 Jbeta primers. The protocol was immunoSEQ multiplex PCR, while the TCRdb copy is restricted to in-frame clones and leaves out a portion. The data show some 76,000 clones, around 85% seen once. The CDR3 length is 14 residues. Germline V gene sequence: CDR1 LNHDA, CDR2 SQIVND (reference sequence). The V and J ends lost 3 bases and 7 bases respectively, with 12 bases between them. Comment on this clone: Its antigen is currently unknown.

The chain employs TRBV19 and TRBJ1-4; D is ambiguous. The TCR sequence derives from a woman in her forties or fifties in good health and CMV-seronegative. Sequenced: PBMCs. This chain's CDR3 is CASSINGASEKLFF. CDR3 nucleotide sequence: TGTGCCAGTAGTATCAATGGAGCTAGTGAAAAACTGTTTTTT.